The source of this T cell receptor (beta chain) is a study of shared clonotypes between healthy human individuals. Naive CD8 cells comprised CD45RO-negative, CCR7-positively selected cells, excluding terminally differentiated effector memory CD45RA+ cells. The method was immunoSEQ multiplex PCR; TCRdb's version includes in-frame clones alone and lacks a portion of them. The table includes approximately 2,200,000 clones, about 92% detected once. The germline V and J ends were trimmed by 3 bases and 2 bases, with 11 bases remaining between them. Germline CDR1 is MDHEN and CDR2 is SYDVKM. The CDR3 contains 15 residues.

The V and J genes are TRBV28 and TRBJ2-1; D might be TRBD2 (6 bases). The sample consisted of naive CD8+ T cells from PBMCs. The source of this sequence is a young man in good health. Some clones in this sample may be carry-over from other donors' samples. CDR3 in amino acids: CASSFGSGAYNEQFF. The CDR3 nucleotides read TGTGCCAGCAGTTTTGGTAGCGGAGCCTACAATGAGCAGTTCTTC.